This TCR beta chain emerged from a study of blood T cell repertoires in COVID-19. The wider study: There were acute and convalescent COVID-19 samples, and they came from the United States, Italy and Spain. T cells, B-cell-depleted T cells, or PBMCs supplied cDNA or gDNA.

This CDR3 spans 15 amino acids. Looked up from germline, CDR1 is ENHRY and CDR2 is SYGVKD. The V and J ends lost 3 bases and 3 bases respectively, with 14 bases between them. Per the study methods: How many nucleated cells were present was estimated from reference gene primer amplification. TCRdb keeps only in-frame clones here, not all; method: immunoSEQ multiplex PCR. V and J calls plus clone size are reproduced from that table; the DNA served to infer D and trimming. The sample comprises some 300,000 clones, 70% to 90% of which are singletons, and about 4% rests with the top ten. This receptor was identified in a woman in her fifties or sixties with active or convalescent COVID-19. The V and J genes are TRBV10-3 and TRBJ1-2; maybe TRBD1 (5 bases). The sample was peripheral blood. CDR3 in DNA: TGTGCCATCAGTGATTATGGGGCTCCGGACTATGGCTACACCTTC. Protein product: CAISDYGAPDYGYTF.